This T cell receptor beta chain was captured in a study of cytomegalovirus exposure and HLA in healthy donors. Study in general: Previous work identified roughly 120 million unique TCR beta sequences from around 200 million T cells.

Study results and limitations: Earlier analysis yielded a pattern in which most TCR beta V segments were productive about 87% or about 30% of the time. Investigators reported around 150 TCR beta chains as tied to cytomegalovirus.

Use of 60 Vbeta and 13 Jbeta primers characterized the PCR. Only in-frame clones appear in the TCRdb table, and some are missing; sequencing was by immunoSEQ multiplex PCR. The top ten hold about 16% of the sample, which has 200,000 to 250,000 clones, roughly 80% seen once. CDR1 SGHNT and CDR2 YYREEE come from the germline V gene (reference sequence). CDR3 size: 15 residues. This clone was observed a handful of times. What it recognizes is unknown. Source material: PBMCs. The rearrangement uses TRBV5-4 and TRBJ2-5; 7 bases align to TRBD2. The J call may be incorrect, as the DNA end agrees better with TRBJ2-7. This TCR derives from a man aged 35 to 55 in good health and CMV-seronegative. The CDR3 DNA follows: TGTGCCAGCAGCTTGGAAGCGGGGATCTCCTACGAGCAGTACTTC. Amino acids: CASSLEAGISYEQYF.